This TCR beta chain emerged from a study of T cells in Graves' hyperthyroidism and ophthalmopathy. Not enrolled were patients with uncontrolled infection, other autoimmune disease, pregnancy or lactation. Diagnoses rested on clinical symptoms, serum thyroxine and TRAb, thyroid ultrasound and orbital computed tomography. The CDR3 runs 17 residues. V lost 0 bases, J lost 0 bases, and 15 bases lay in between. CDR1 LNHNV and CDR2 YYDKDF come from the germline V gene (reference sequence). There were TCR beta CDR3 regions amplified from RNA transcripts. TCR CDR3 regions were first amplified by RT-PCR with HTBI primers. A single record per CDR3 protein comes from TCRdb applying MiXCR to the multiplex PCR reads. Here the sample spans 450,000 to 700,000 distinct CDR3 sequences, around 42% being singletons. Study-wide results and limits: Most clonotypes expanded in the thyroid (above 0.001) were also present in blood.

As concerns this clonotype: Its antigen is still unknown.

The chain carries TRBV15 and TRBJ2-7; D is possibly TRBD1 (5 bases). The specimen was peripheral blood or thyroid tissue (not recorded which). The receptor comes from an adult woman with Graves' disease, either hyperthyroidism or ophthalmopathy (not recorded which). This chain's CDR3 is CATSRDEVRGDSYEQYF. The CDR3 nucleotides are TGTGCCACCAGCAGAGATGAGGTTAGGGGTGACTCCTACGAGCAGTACTTC.